The rows below give T cell receptor beta chains drawn from one sample of a study of blood T cell repertoires in COVID-19. The protocol was immunoSEQ multiplex PCR, while the TCRdb copy is restricted to in-frame clones and leaves out a portion. The sample lists approximately 300,000 clones, 80% to 90% occurring once. Specimen: peripheral blood. These receptors all come from a woman between 35 and 50 years old with acute or convalescent COVID-19. The CDR3 runs from the conserved cysteine through the conserved F or W. The D gene is left open where the match is weak. Not all rows give a size; the values are once, few, many and, for expanded clones, a class.

D	V	J	size	CDR3	DNA
TRBD1	TRBV30	TRBJ2-3	NA	CAWSVGDRGTDTQYF	TGTGCCTGGAGTGTAGGGGACAGGGGAACAGATACGCAGTATTTT
NA	TRBV20-1	TRBJ2-5	NA	CSATDQETQYF	TGCAGTGCTACAGACCAAGAGACCCAGTACTTC
TRBD2	TRBV7-8	TRBJ2-2	NA	CASSQHQGLGTTGELFF	TGTGCCAGCAGCCAACATCAGGGACTAGGGACCACCGGGGAGCTGTTTTTT
TRBD2	TRBV14	TRBJ2-3	NA	CASSYLLPDGGAGLSDTQYF	TGTGCCAGCTCGTATCTACTACCCGACGGGGGGGCCGGATTATCAGATACGCAGTATTTT
TRBD1	TRBV5-1	TRBJ1-2	NA	CASSFRQGDVSYGYTF	TGCGCCAGCAGCTTCCGACAGGGGGATGTTTCCTATGGCTACACCTTC
NA	TRBV10-3	TRBJ1-4	NA	CAISDVTYEKLFF	TGTGCCATCAGTGATGTGACATATGAAAAACTGTTTTTT
NA	TRBV19	TRBJ1-5	once	CASSIFSGALEPQHF	TGTGCCAGTAGTATATTCTCAGGGGCGCTTGAGCCCCAGCATTTT
NA	TRBV6-1	TRBJ1-5	NA	CASSESQESYQPQHF	TGTGCCAGCAGTGAAAGTCAGGAAAGTTATCAGCCCCAGCATTTT
TRBD1	TRBV12-5	TRBJ1-2	NA	CASGLTSDRGYGYTF	TGTGCTAGTGGTTTGACCTCGGACAGGGGATATGGCTACACCTTC
TRBD1	TRBV5-1	TRBJ1-1	NA	CASSPGQGARTEAFF	TGCGCCAGCAGCCCGGGACAGGGGGCAAGGACTGAAGCTTTCTTT
TRBD1	TRBV5-1	TRBJ1-2	NA	CASSGTGTENYDGYTF	TGCGCCAGCAGCGGTACCGGGACAGAAAATTATGATGGCTACACCTTC
NA	TRBV9	TRBJ1-2	NA	CASSGGGTGKTYGYTF	TGTGCCAGCAGCGGGGGCGGGACGGGTAAAACTTATGGCTACACCTTC
NA	TRBV12-3/TRBV12-4	TRBJ1-1	NA	CASSFGQFEAFF	TGTGCCAGCAGTTTTGGACAGTTTGAAGCTTTCTTT
NA	TRBV18	TRBJ2-2	NA	CASSPGSHGTGELFF	TGTGCCAGCTCACCAGGGAGTCATGGCACCGGGGAGCTGTTTTTT
NA	TRBV5-4	TRBJ2-3	NA	CASSRTSGITDTQYF	TGTGCCAGCAGCCGGACTTCGGGAATCACAGATACGCAGTATTTT
NA	TRBV4-1	TRBJ1-4	NA	CASSRLDTKLFF	TGCGCCAGCAGCCGATTGGACACAAAACTGTTTTTT
NA	TRBV10-2	TRBJ1-1	NA	CASKGRSPMNTEAFF	TGCGCCAGCAAGGGGAGGAGCCCTATGAACACTGAAGCTTTCTTT
TRBD1	TRBV3-1/TRBV3-2	TRBJ1-1	NA	CASSQDHSPGTENTEAFF	TGTGCCAGCAGCCAAGATCATAGTCCCGGGACAGAGAACACTGAAGCTTTCTTT
NA	TRBV12-3/TRBV12-4	TRBJ1-6	NA	CASSFAGNSPLHF	TGTGCCAGCAGTTTTGCAGGGAATTCACCCCTCCACTTT
NA	TRBV6-5	TRBJ1-1	NA	CASRTRGGVGAFF	TGTGCCAGCAGGACAAGGGGGGGGGTTGGAGCTTTCTTT
NA	TRBV18	TRBJ1-3	once	CASSPNRALGNTIYF	TGTGCCAGCTCACCTAACAGGGCCCTTGGAAACACCATATATTTT
TRBD1	TRBV5-4	TRBJ1-4	NA	CASSLAGQGNEKLFF	TGTGCCAGCAGCTTGGCGGGACAGGGTAATGAAAAACTGTTTTTT